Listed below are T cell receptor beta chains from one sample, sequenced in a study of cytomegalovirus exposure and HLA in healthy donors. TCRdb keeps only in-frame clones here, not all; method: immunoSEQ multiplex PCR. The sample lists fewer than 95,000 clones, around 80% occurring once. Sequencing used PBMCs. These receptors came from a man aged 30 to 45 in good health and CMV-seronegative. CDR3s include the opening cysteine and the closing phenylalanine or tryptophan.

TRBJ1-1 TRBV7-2 CASSLGDRLYTEAFF
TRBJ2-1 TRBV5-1 CASSLALAVNNEQFF
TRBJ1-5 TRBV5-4 CASSLAGQPQHF
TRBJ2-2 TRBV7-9 CASSPSGTPNTGELFF
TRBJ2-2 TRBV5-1 CASSLRESGELFF
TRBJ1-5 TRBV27 CASSTPGEQPQHF
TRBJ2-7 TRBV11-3 CASSFAYKPPTTYEQYF
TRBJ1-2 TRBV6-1 CASSEAWGGNYGYTF
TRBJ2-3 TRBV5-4 CASSSDGGGTDTQYF
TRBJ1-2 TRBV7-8 CASSLGAGKGRAFFGYTF
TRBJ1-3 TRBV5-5 CASSLAGGGASGNTIYF
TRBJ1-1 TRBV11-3 CASSHILNTEAFF
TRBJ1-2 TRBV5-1 CASSKDRAYGYTF
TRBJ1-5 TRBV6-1 CASSGGQGNNQPQHF
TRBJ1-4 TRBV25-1 CASSPQAGSTNEKLFF
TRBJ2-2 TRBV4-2 CASSQDFRGGRTGELFF
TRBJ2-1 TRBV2 CASSGAGDALIVQFF
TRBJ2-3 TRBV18 CASSPSATGTDTQYF
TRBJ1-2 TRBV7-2 CASSSRTGHYGYTF
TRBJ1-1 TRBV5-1 CASSLLRGQGIKAFF
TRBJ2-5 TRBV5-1 CASSLVVNTQETQYF
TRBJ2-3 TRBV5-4 CASSLGGTSGSSSQYF
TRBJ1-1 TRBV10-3 CAISVENTEAFF
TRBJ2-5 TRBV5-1 CASSFTRTSGDTQYF
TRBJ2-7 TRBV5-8 CASSGRTGRAYEQYF